This entry lists 28 T cell receptor beta chains sequenced from one sample in a study of T cells after yellow fever vaccination. TCRdb re-called the 5' RACE reads with MiXCR, one entry per CDR3 protein. Here the sample spans 500,000 to 650,000 distinct CDR3 sequences, roughly an eighth being singletons. This specimen was PBMCs, taken on the day of the yellow fever booster vaccination. Every receptor here comes from a man aged 25-40 years who received the YFV17D yellow fever vaccine.

The sample holds a few counts of this clonotype. The V gene is TRBV10-3, the J gene TRBJ1-1; TRBD1 is a possible D gene (5 bases). The V gene lost 7 bases and the J gene lost 2 bases, with 11 bases spanning the gap. Germline V gene sequence: CDR1 ENHRY, CDR2 SYGVKD. The length of the CDR3 is 13 residues. Written as DNA, the CDR3 is TGTGCCATCAACGGGGGGTCTAACACTGAAGCTTTCTTT. The encoded protein is CAINGGSNTEAFF.

This clonotype was observed a few times. The rearrangement joins TRBV29-1 to TRBJ1-5; D is ambiguous. V lost 4 bases and J 4 bases, leaving 8 bases between the germline ends. CDR1 SQVTM and CDR2 ANQGSEA come from the germline V gene. CDR3 length: 12 residues. The CDR3 reads CSVGQNNQPQHF. CDR3 nucleotide sequence: TGCAGCGTTGGTCAGAATAATCAGCCCCAGCATTTT. The full variable domain, its missing parts supplied by reference TRBV29-1 and TRBJ1-5, is SAVISQKPSRDICQRGTSLTIQCQVDSQVTMMFWYRQQPGQSLTLIATANQGSEATYESGFVIDKFPISRPNLTFSTLTVSNMSPEDSSIYLCSVGQNNQPQHFGDGTRLSIL.

Only a few counts were recorded for this clonotype. The chain joins TRBV7-8 to TRBJ1-1; the D is unclear. CDR1 is SGHVS and CDR2 is FQNEAQ in the germline V gene. V shed 3 bases and J shed 3 bases, with 11 bases lying between them. The CDR3 covers 14 residues. The CDR3 DNA is TGTGCCAGCAGCTTCATAGGTGCGGACACTGAAGCTTTCTTT. Its protein product is CASSFIGADTEAFF.

This clonotype has a handful of counts. The gene calls are TRBV3-1 and TRBJ2-2; D is perhaps TRBD1 (5 bases). The germline gives CDR1 LGHDT, CDR2 YNNKEL (reference sequence). V gave up 4 bases and J gave up 1 base, with 13 bases separating them. CDR3 length: 16 amino acids. Here the CDR3 DNA reads TGTGCCAGCAGCCCGACGTGGGGCCTGAACACCGGGGAGCTGTTTTTT. This translates into CASSPTWGLNTGELFF. The entire variable domain, with the rest obtained from reference TRBV3-1 and TRBJ2-2, is as follows: DTAVSQTPKYLVTQMGNDKSIKCEQNLGHDTMYWYKQDSKKFLKIMFSYNNKELIINETVPNRFSPKSPDKAHLNLHINSLELGDSAVYFCASSPTWGLNTGELFFGEGSRLTVL.

The V gene is TRBV14, the J gene TRBJ2-7, with 8 bases lining up with TRBD1. The V and J ends lost 1 base and 3 bases, in that order; junction bases with no gene match: 5. Germline CDR1 SGHDN, CDR2 FVKESK. This CDR3 spans 15 amino acids. The CDR3 nucleotides read TGTGCCAGCAGCCAAGCTACAGGGGGTATCTACGAGCAGTACTTC. Translation: CASSQATGGIYEQYF.

This clonotype occurred a few times. The V and J genes are TRBV30 and TRBJ2-2; TRBD2 aligns across 10 bases. Germline V lookup: CDR1 GTSNPN, CDR2 SVGIG (reference sequence). This CDR3 has 16 amino acids. J gave up 4 bases and V 2 bases, and 7 bases lay outside the gene matches. The chain's CDR3 is CAWSWLAGVRTGELFF. The DNA for the CDR3 is TGTGCCTGGAGTTGGCTAGCGGGAGTTCGCACCGGGGAGCTGTTTTTT.

This sequence joins TRBV7-9 and TRBJ2-7; D may be TRBD1 or TRBD2 (5 bases each). There are 14 residues in the CDR3. The germline gives CDR1 SEHNR, CDR2 FQNEAQ (reference sequence). V lost 1 base and J lost 10, with 17 bases in between. CDR3 amino acids: CASSLVAGTGLQYF. The CDR3 bases are TGTGCCAGCAGCTTAGTGGCTGGGACCGGACTTCAGTACTTC.

The chain combines TRBV2 with TRBJ1-4; weak D call: TRBD1 (5 bases). Germline V gene lookup returns CDR1 SNHLY and CDR2 FYNNEI. Trimming took 2 bases from V and 8 from J, leaving 12 bases between them. The CDR3 is 14 amino acids. CDR3 in DNA: TGTGCCAGCAGTGAAACAGGCGAAATGGAAAAACTGTTTTTT. Its translation: CASSETGEMEKLFF.

This clonotype was seen a handful of times. The J gene is TRBJ2-7, the V gene TRBV28; D remains ambiguous. CDR1 and CDR2 from the germline V gene are MDHEN and SYDVKM. This CDR3 is 15 amino acids long. V shed 2 bases and J shed 0 bases, with 11 bases lying between them. CDR3 loop: CASSLGNTPSYEQYF. CDR3 DNA: TGTGCCAGCAGTTTAGGGAATACCCCCTCCTACGAGCAGTACTTC.

The chain has TRBV7-2 and TRBJ2-2; D unresolved. The ends were cut back, 7 bases at V and 3 bases at J, with 12 bases in the middle. The CDR3 runs 14 residues. The germline gives CDR1 SGHTA, CDR2 FQGNSA. The CDR3 here is CASNPDGYTGELFF. In DNA form, the CDR3 reads TGTGCCAGCAACCCGGACGGGTACACCGGGGAGCTGTTTTTT.

V gene TRBV5-4 combines with J gene TRBJ2-3; 8 bases fit TRBD2. V was pared by 0 bases and J by 1 base, with 4 bases of the junction left unmatched. The length of the CDR3 is 16 residues. The germline V gene has CDR1 SGHNT and CDR2 YYREEE (reference sequence). The CDR3 DNA reads TGTGCCAGCAGCTTGGAGGGGCGGGAGGGCACAGATACGCAGTATTTT. Its protein product is CASSLEGREGTDTQYF.

This clonotype came up a few times. This chain uses TRBV20-1 with TRBJ2-3; no firm D call. Per the germline V gene, CDR1 is DFQATT and CDR2 is SNEGSKA (reference sequence). The CDR3 sequence is 14 residues long. Trimming left V 3 bases short and J 0 bases short, with 10 bases between. CDR3 coding DNA: TGCAGTGCTAGGGCAATAACTAGCACAGATACGCAGTATTTT. Translation gives CSARAITSTDTQYF.

This rearrangement joins TRBV12-3 or TRBV12-4 to TRBJ2-3, with D possibly being TRBD1 or TRBD2 (6 bases each). V was cut by 11 bases and J by 0 bases, with 21 bases left in between. The CDR3 extends over 16 amino acids. The CDR3 here is CACASWRDISTDTQYF. The CDR3 DNA reads TGTGCCTGCGCCTCATGGCGGGACATTAGCACAGATACGCAGTATTTT.

This clonotype was observed a few times. The chain carries TRBV4-2 and TRBJ2-2, with 8 bases matching TRBD2. Germline V gene lookup returns CDR1 LGHNA and CDR2 YNFKEQ. V shed 0 bases, J shed 3 bases, and the junction held 3 bases outside the gene matches. The CDR3 length is 16 residues. The CDR3 loop reads CASSQDVRGDTGELFF. The CDR3 DNA follows: TGTGCCAGCAGCCAAGATGTGCGGGGGGACACCGGGGAGCTGTTTTTT.

The DNA of the CDR3 is TGTGCCAGCAGTGAATCGGGCGATCCCACCTCCTACGAGCAGTACTTC. Its translation: CASSESGDPTSYEQYF. The chain combines TRBV25-1 with TRBJ2-7, with D hard to call. Trimming stripped 1 base from V and 0 bases from J, with 13 bases between. The germline V gene has CDR1 MGHDK and CDR2 SYGVNS. The CDR3 has 16 amino acids.

This clonotype was counted a few times. The J gene is TRBJ2-1, the V gene TRBV7-9; D tentatively reads TRBD1 or TRBD2 (5 bases each). Looked up from germline, CDR1 is SEHNR and CDR2 is FQNEAQ (reference sequence). This CDR3 is 14 amino acids long. V lost 7 bases, J lost 4 bases, and 14 bases lay in between. CDR3 loop: CASNPGPSYNEQFF. CDR3 bases: TGTGCCAGCAATCCGGGACCTTCGTACAATGAGCAGTTCTTC.

This clonotype showed up just a few times. The genes are TRBV30 and TRBJ2-2; TRBD2 aligns across 8 bases. V gave up 0 bases and J gave up 2 bases; unmatched junction bases: 8. This CDR3 is built from 17 residues. Germline V CDR1 and CDR2: GTSNPN, SVGIG (reference sequence). CDR3 coding DNA: TGTGCCTGGAGTGTACGGCTAGCGGGTCCTAACACCGGGGAGCTGTTTTTT. It translates to CAWSVRLAGPNTGELFF.

In the case of this clonotype: An end of the junction differs from the germline gene, which may be a read error. This chain links TRBV7-7 with TRBJ2-5; TRBD2 aligns across 8 bases. The CDR3 is 15 amino acids. Germline-derived CDR1 and CDR2 are SSHAT and FNYEAQ (reference sequence). The CDR3 loop reads CASSLSGGTQETQYF. The CDR3 DNA follows: TGTGCTAGCAGCTTATCGGGAGGGACCCAAGAGACCCAGTACTTC.

V is TRBV5-1 and J is TRBJ1-6; D might be TRBD1 (6 bases). V lost 4 bases to trimming and J lost 10 bases, with 21 bases between them. The CDR3 runs to 16 residues. The germline V gene encodes CDR1 SGHRS and CDR2 YFSETQ. The CDR3 sequence: CASSERTGQTGSPLHF. Written as DNA, the CDR3 is TGCGCCAGCAGCGAGCGAACAGGACAGACCGGGTCACCCCTCCACTTT.

The rearrangement joins TRBV21-1 to TRBJ2-5; TRBD2, the table's D call, lacks a check against the DNA. TRBV21-1 has pseudogene status. This CDR3 comprises 19 residues. The CDR3 DNA reads as TGTGCCAGCAGCCCTTGCTGGGCTAGCGGGAGAAGTGAAGGAGAGACCCAGTACTTC. Amino acid sequence: CASSPCWASGRSEGETQYF.

The V and J genes are TRBV18 and TRBJ2-3; TRBD1 matches at 11 bases. CDR1 is KGHSH, CDR2 LQKENI, per germline. Germline trimming cut 1 base from V and 4 bases from J; bases unmatched to any gene: 7. The CDR3 consists of 17 residues. The CDR3 region is CASSPLTQGQGADTQYF. CDR3 coding DNA: TGTGCCAGCTCACCACTAACACAGGGACAGGGGGCAGATACGCAGTATTTT.

The chain recombines TRBV11-2 with TRBJ2-2, with 9 bases identical to TRBD2. The length of the CDR3 is 15 residues. Germline-derived CDR1 and CDR2 are SGHAT and FQNNGV. With V trimmed by 5 bases and J by 5 bases, 6 bases remained unmatched. For the CDR3, the DNA is TGTGCCAGCAGCAAGCGGGAGGATGGTACCGGGGAGCTGTTTTTT. It specifies CASSKREDGTGELFF.

The table lists this clonotype with a few counts. V gene TRBV7-9 combines with J gene TRBJ1-2; D remains unclear. The length of the CDR3 is 13 residues. The V end lost 7 bases, the J end lost 2 bases, and 11 bases lay between the germline ends. The germline V gene encodes CDR1 SEHNR and CDR2 FQNEAQ (reference sequence). CDR3 sequence (DNA): TGTGCCAGCACCCGGACGGAGAACTATGGCTACACCTTC. It is translated as CASTRTENYGYTF.

The sample holds a few counts of this clonotype. V is TRBV15 and J is TRBJ1-1; D not certain. This CDR3 region has 15 residues. The V gene's germline CDR1 is LNHNV and CDR2 YYDKDF (reference sequence). Trimming stripped 1 base from V and 4 bases from J, with 13 bases between. The CDR3 loop reads CATSRGAWAGTEAFF. DNA for the CDR3: TGTGCCACCAGCAGAGGGGCGTGGGCGGGCACTGAAGCTTTCTTT. The full variable domain, in which reference TRBV15 and TRBJ1-1 provide the parts outside the CDR3, is DAMVIQNPRYQVTQFGKPVTLSCSQTLNHNVMYWYQQKSSQAPKLLFHYYDKDFNNEADTPDNFQSRRPNTSFCFLDIRSPGLGDTAMYLCATSRGAWAGTEAFFGQGTRLTVV.

The chain has TRBV7-9 and TRBJ1-6, with D possibly TRBD1 on 6 matching bases. The germline CDR1 and CDR2 sequences are SEHNR and FQNEAQ (reference sequence). V was clipped by 5 bases and J by 11 bases, with 19 bases between them. This CDR3 is built from 15 residues. CDR3 DNA: TGTGCCAGCAGCGGGGGCTATGGGACCCCTCCACCCCTCCACTTT. This codes for CASSGGYGTPPPLHF.

The chain carries TRBV20-1 and TRBJ2-2; a weak D match, TRBD1 (5 bases). Germline loops: CDR1 DFQATT, CDR2 SNEGSKA (reference sequence). Between the trimmed V and J ends, which lost 0 bases and 2 bases, there was a span of 10 bases. The length of the CDR3 is 15 residues. The CDR3 protein is CSARDSQGNTGELFF. Here the CDR3 DNA reads TGCAGTGCTAGAGATAGCCAGGGAAACACCGGGGAGCTGTTTTTT.

This clonotype has just a few counts. V gene TRBV6-4 combines with J gene TRBJ2-3, with 9 bases aligning to TRBD2. Germline V gives CDR1 MRHNA, CDR2 SNTAGT. V lost 6 bases to trimming and J lost 0 bases; unmatched junction nucleotides: 4. The CDR3 has 15 amino acids. The CDR3 sequence: CASSVAGASTDTQYF. The CDR3 DNA reads TGTGCCAGCAGCGTAGCGGGAGCAAGCACAGATACGCAGTATTTT.

The chain is built from TRBV29-1 and TRBJ1-1; D remains ambiguous. The CDR3 length is 10 residues. V lost 5 bases, J lost 5 bases, and 6 bases lay in between. Per the germline V gene, CDR1 is SQVTM and CDR2 is ANQGSEA. CDR3 amino acids: CSVFGTEAFF. CDR3 nucleotides: TGCAGCGTTTTCGGGACTGAAGCTTTCTTT.